The 14 T cell receptor beta chains presented below share a single source sample, sequenced in a study of T cells expressing NK-cell markers. TCRdb reprocessed the 5' RACE reads, keeping one entry per CDR3 protein, no DNA. The sample data list around 470,000 distinct CDR3 sequences. Material for sequencing was blood T cells: a sorted CD56 or NKG2C T cell subset, CD4+ or CD8+ T cells, or bulk PBMC T cells (not recorded which). The receptors here all came from a woman aged 50 to 60 in good health.

This chain links TRBV20-1 with TRBJ2-3; TCRdb proposes TRBD1, but this gene call is untestable without DNA. CDR3 size: 17 residues. Germline values: CDR1 DFQATT, CDR2 SNEGSKA (reference sequence). The CDR3 reads CSAPTGVWGTSTDTQYF.

This chain links TRBV12-3 or TRBV12-4 with TRBJ2-7; TCRdb proposes TRBD2, but this gene call is untestable without DNA. The CDR3 length is 14 residues. CDR3: CASKGTSASYEQYF.

The rearrangement uses TRBV6-4 and TRBJ2-3; there is no DNA to check the TCRdb D call of TRBD1. Germline CDR1 is MRHNA and CDR2 is SNTAGT. The CDR3 has 17 amino acids. CDR3 region: CASSDTLRDRGTDTQYF.

The CDR3 protein is CASSFGPETQYF. This chain uses TRBV3-1 with TRBJ2-5. The CDR3 consists of 12 residues. Germline V gene sequence: CDR1 LGHDT, CDR2 YNNKEL (reference sequence).

The V gene is TRBV20-1, the J gene TRBJ2-3; without DNA, the TCRdb call of TRBD2 cannot be checked. From germline, CDR1 is DFQATT and CDR2 SNEGSKA (reference sequence). This CDR3 has 16 amino acids. The CDR3 loop reads CSAEKRTSGRTDTQYF.

This chain uses TRBV15 with TRBJ2-1. The V gene's germline CDR1 is LNHNV and CDR2 YYDKDF (reference sequence). The CDR3 length is 12 residues. CDR3 loop: CATSRDTSEQFF. The full variable domain, completed using reference TRBV15 and TRBJ2-1, is DAMVIQNPRYQVTQFGKPVTLSCSQTLNHNVMYWYQQKSSQAPKLLFHYYDKDFNNEADTPDNFQSRRPNTSFCFLDIRSPGLGDTAMYLCATSRDTSEQFFGPGTRLTVL.

The chain carries TRBV12-3 or TRBV12-4 and TRBJ2-3; TCRdb selects TRBD2, and the lack of DNA leaves this call unchecked. The CDR3 has 15 amino acids. CDR3 region: CASTEGLRGWDTQYF.

The rearrangement joins TRBV11-2 to TRBJ2-1; the TCRdb D gene call, TRBD2, has no DNA to confirm it. The CDR3 extends over 18 amino acids. Germline-derived CDR1 and CDR2 are SGHAT and FQNNGV. Here the CDR3 reads CASSLILAGSITYNEQFF.

The rearrangement uses TRBV6-2 or TRBV6-3 and TRBJ2-5; TCRdb picks TRBD2, but there is no DNA to check that call. CDR1 and CDR2 from the germline V gene are MNHEY and SVGEGT. CDR3 length equals 17 residues. The CDR3 is CASSRIPAGVIQETQYF.

J is TRBJ2-3 and V is TRBV5-5; TCRdb selects TRBD1, and the lack of DNA leaves this call unchecked. The CDR3 has 13 amino acids. Germline values: CDR1 SGHKS, CDR2 YYEKEE (reference sequence). The CDR3 here is CASSFRGENTQYF.

The chain links TRBV5-6 to TRBJ1-2; TCRdb calls TRBD1, which cannot be checked without DNA. Germline V CDR1 and CDR2: SGHDT, YYEEEE. CDR3 length: 15 amino acids. The chain's CDR3 is CASSLSSGGANGYTF.

This sequence joins TRBV6-1 and TRBJ2-6; TCRdb's D gene call, TRBD1, goes unchecked for lack of DNA. Looked up from germline, CDR1 is MNHNS and CDR2 is SASEGT. This CDR3 contains 17 residues. CDR3 protein: CASSDYRGLSGANVLTF.

This rearrangement joins TRBV12-3 or TRBV12-4 to TRBJ2-1; TCRdb proposes TRBD2, but this gene call is untestable without DNA. The CDR3 covers 16 residues. This chain's CDR3 is CASSSSKPGLAGKQFF.

The chain links TRBV7-2 to TRBJ1-1; without DNA, the TCRdb call of TRBD1 cannot be checked. The V gene's germline CDR1 is SGHTA and CDR2 FQGNSA. The CDR3 spans 14 residues. CDR3 amino acids: CATARGSLGTEAFF.